The 28 T cell receptor beta chains in this list originate from one sample, sequenced in a study of blood T cell repertoires in COVID-19. Assay: immunoSEQ multiplex PCR; the TCRdb copy retains only in-frame clones and omits some. This sample has a few hundred thousand clones, with around 84% found just once. The sequencing sample was made of peripheral blood. These receptors were taken from a woman between 18 and 29 years old with acute or convalescent COVID-19.

This clone was counted a few times. The genes are TRBV7-9 and TRBJ2-1; TRBD2 matches 9 bases. Germline loops: CDR1 SEHNR, CDR2 FQNEAQ (reference sequence). The CDR3 extends over 15 amino acids. The junction had 4 bases not matched to a gene; V was cut back by 2 bases and J by 5 bases. The CDR3 coding sequence is TGTGCCAGCAGCTTACTTAGCGGGAGTGACAATGAGCAGTTCTTC. Residues: CASSLLSGSDNEQFF.

J is TRBJ1-1 and V is TRBV28; 8 bases match TRBD1. Per germline, CDR1 MDHEN and CDR2 SYDVKM. J was trimmed by 4 bases and V by 2 bases; bases with no gene match: 9. CDR3 length: 16 amino acids. Here the CDR3 DNA reads TGTGCCAGCAGTTTACTCCTGACAGGGGCGAGCACTGAAGCTTTCTTT. Translation gives CASSLLLTGASTEAFF.

The chain links TRBV29-1 to TRBJ1-2, with unresolved D. Looked up from germline, CDR1 is SQVTM and CDR2 is ANQGSEA. The CDR3 runs 13 residues. The CDR3 spells CSAVVPQYNGYTF. The CDR3 DNA sequence: TGCAGTGCCGTCGTCCCACAGTATAATGGCTACACCTTC.

The chain is built from TRBV24-1 and TRBJ2-2, with D perhaps TRBD2 (5 bases). Germline V gene sequence: CDR1 KGHDR, CDR2 SFDVKD. The V end lost 4 bases, the J end lost 10 bases, and 9 bases lay between the germline ends. CDR3 length: 12 residues. The CDR3 loop is CATSDWEQELFF. CDR3 bases: TGTGCCACCAGTGACTGGGAGCAGGAGCTGTTTTTT.

This chain joins TRBV6-2 or TRBV6-3 and TRBJ1-6; TRBD1 agrees at 7 bases. The germline CDR1 and CDR2 sequences are MNHEY and SVGEGT. V shed 4 bases and J 6 bases; nucleotides not matched to a gene: 6. The CDR3 has 15 residues. The chain's CDR3 is CASSSGTVRNSPLHF. For the CDR3, the DNA is TGTGCCAGCAGTTCGGGGACAGTCCGTAATTCACCCCTCCACTTT.

The rearrangement uses TRBV24-1 and TRBJ2-1, with 13 bases identical to TRBD2. Trimming at V came to 3 bases and at J to 5 bases, leaving 9 bases not matched to a gene. The CDR3 totals 18 residues. The germline V gene encodes CDR1 KGHDR and CDR2 SFDVKD. The CDR3 DNA reads as TGTGCCACCAGTGATCTCTTACGACTAGCGGGAGGTCACAATGAGCAGTTCTTC. Its protein product is CATSDLLRLAGGHNEQFF.

The rearrangement joins TRBV9 to TRBJ2-2; 8 bases match TRBD2. The V and J ends lost 4 bases and 5 bases, in that order; junction bases with no gene match: 19. CDR3 size: 19 residues. The germline gives CDR1 SGDLS, CDR2 YYNGEE. The CDR3 reads CASSFRTGLGAAGTGELFF. The CDR3 coding sequence is TGTGCCAGCAGCTTTCGTACGGGACTAGGAGCGGCGGGTACCGGGGAGCTGTTTTTT.

The rearrangement joins TRBV11-2 to TRBJ2-6, with D perhaps matching TRBD1 (6 bases). In germline, CDR1 is SGHAT, CDR2 FQNNGV. This CDR3 spans 16 amino acids. V was clipped by 7 bases and J by 4 bases, with 17 bases between them. CDR3 in amino acids: CASKGHLGPGANVLTF. Here the CDR3 DNA reads TGTGCCAGCAAGGGACACCTAGGACCCGGGGCCAACGTCCTGACTTTC. The entire variable domain, with the rest obtained from reference TRBV11-2 and TRBJ2-6, is as follows: EAGVAQSPRYKIIEKRQSVAFWCNPISGHATLYWYQQILGQGPKLLIQFQNNGVVDDSQLPKDRFSAERLKGVDSTLKIQPAKLEDSAVYLCASKGHLGPGANVLTFGAGSRLTVL.

This clone was recorded at least ten times. This chain links TRBV4-2 with TRBJ2-2; the match to TRBD2 covers 7 bases. This CDR3 has 20 amino acids. V shed 1 base, J shed 6 bases, and the junction held 20 bases outside the gene matches. Germline V gene data show CDR1 as LGHNA and CDR2 as YNFKEQ. The CDR3 region is CASSQVEGLQRGVDSGELFF. The CDR3 nucleotides read TGTGCCAGCAGCCAAGTTGAGGGACTACAAAGAGGAGTTGATTCCGGGGAGCTGTTTTTT.

This clone was observed a single time. The chain is built from TRBV7-2 and TRBJ1-5, with D possibly matching TRBD1 (5 bases). This CDR3 comprises 13 residues. The V gene's germline CDR1 is SGHTA and CDR2 FQGNSA. Trimming cost V 5 bases and J 4 bases, with 9 bases left between them. CDR3: CASSEYRNQPQHF. The DNA of the CDR3 is TGTGCCAGCAGCGAATACAGGAATCAGCCCCAGCATTTT.

J is TRBJ2-3 and V is TRBV25-1; the D gene is possibly TRBD2 (5 bases). The ends were cut back, 8 bases at V and 0 bases at J, with 9 bases in the middle. CDR3 length: 13 amino acids. Germline V gene lookup returns CDR1 MGHDK and CDR2 SYGVNS. This CDR3 is CASSGVSTDTQYF. The DNA for the CDR3 is TGTGCCAGCTCCGGGGTCAGCACAGATACGCAGTATTTT.

The chain links TRBV3-1 (or the pseudogene TRBV3-2) to TRBJ1-2, with D perhaps TRBD1 (5 bases). Germline V lookup: CDR1 LGHDT, CDR2 YNNKEL (reference sequence). The germline V and J ends were trimmed by 3 bases and 3 bases, with 8 bases remaining between them. This CDR3 is 13 amino acids long. Here the CDR3 reads CASSHRADYGYTF. The CDR3 DNA is TGTGCCAGCAGCCACAGGGCGGACTATGGCTACACCTTC.

With regard to this clone: Other DNA sequences of this sample code for an identical CDR3. The chain carries TRBV6-5 and TRBJ2-2, with no clear D. Trimming removed 2 bases from V and 8 bases from J, with 6 bases in between. CDR1 is MNHEY and CDR2 is SVGAGI in the germline V gene. The CDR3 spans 12 residues. The CDR3 loop is CASSYGQGELFF. In DNA form, the CDR3 reads TGTGCCAGCAGTTACGGCCAGGGGGAGCTGTTTTTT.

The CDR3 bases are TGTGCCAGCAGCCGGGGGACAGGCAGCAATTCACCCCTCCACTTT. It codes for CASSRGTGSNSPLHF. The chain uses TRBV3-1 (or the pseudogene TRBV3-2) and TRBJ1-6; 8 nucleotides agree with TRBD1. CDR3 length: 15 residues. The germline CDR1 and CDR2 sequences are LGHDT and YNNKEL (reference sequence). V lost 4 bases to trimming and J lost 7 bases; unmatched junction nucleotides: 6.

Worth noting for this clone: This sample includes further DNA sequences coding for the same CDR3. The V and J genes are TRBV12-3 or TRBV12-4 and TRBJ1-2; D not certain. V lost 3 bases, J lost 0 bases, and 5 bases lay in between. The CDR3 loop spans 13 amino acids. The CDR3 coding sequence is TGTGCCAGCAGTTTGCGTCCTAACTATGGCTACACCTTC. This codes for CASSLRPNYGYTF.

This clone turned up a few times. The chain is built from TRBV2 and TRBJ1-4; 9 bases map to TRBD1. Germline V gene lookup returns CDR1 SNHLY and CDR2 FYNNEI. The CDR3 length is 13 residues. The V segment lost 7 bases and the J segment 5 bases; nucleotides outside the gene matches: 2. The CDR3 spells CASKTGGNEKLFF. CDR3 DNA sequence: TGTGCCAGCAAAACAGGGGGCAATGAAAAACTGTTTTTT. The whole variable domain, remainder taken from reference TRBV2 and TRBJ1-4, is EPEVTQTPSHQVTQMGQEVILRCVPISNHLYFYWYRQILGQKVEFLVSFYNNEISEKSEIFDDQFSVERPDGSNFTLKIRSTKLEDSAMYFCASKTGGNEKLFFGSGTQLSVL.

The rearrangement uses TRBV9 and TRBJ1-2; no reliable D call. CDR1 is SGDLS, CDR2 YYNGEE, per germline. V lost 3 bases and J 3 bases, leaving 6 bases between the germline ends. This CDR3 is 12 amino acids long. Here the CDR3 reads CASSARDYGYTF. CDR3 bases: TGTGCCAGCAGCGCGAGGGACTATGGCTACACCTTC.

The sample holds one count of this clone. The genes are TRBV19 and TRBJ1-3; unclear D gene. From germline, CDR1 is LNHDA and CDR2 SQIVND (reference sequence). V gave up 3 bases and J gave up 0 bases, with 9 bases separating them. The CDR3 is 15 residues long. This chain's CDR3 is CASSMQTYSGNTIYF. In DNA, the CDR3 is TGTGCCAGTAGTATGCAGACATACTCTGGAAACACCATATATTTT.

This clone has more than one count but fewer than ten. The rearrangement links TRBV30 to TRBJ1-2, with a tentative D call TRBD1 (5 bases). This CDR3 is 16 amino acids long. Germline V lookup: CDR1 GTSNPN, CDR2 SVGIG (reference sequence). Trimming pared 0 bases from V and 0 bases from J, leaving 14 bases between. The CDR3 here is CAWSVRASGPNYGYTF. CDR3 DNA: TGTGCCTGGAGTGTACGGGCGTCAGGGCCTAACTATGGCTACACCTTC.

The rearrangement links TRBV6-2 or TRBV6-3 to TRBJ2-1, with D unresolved. Germline assignment: CDR1 MNHEY and CDR2 SVGEGT. Deletions cut 7 bases from V and 6 bases from J, with 10 bases between. The CDR3 loop spans 12 amino acids. The DNA of the CDR3 is TGTGCCAGCACCCCCGGCGGCAATGAGCAGTTCTTC. It is translated as CASTPGGNEQFF.

V usage is TRBV27 and J usage is TRBJ2-2; TRBD1 agrees at 9 bases. This CDR3 has 17 amino acids. Germline V lookup: CDR1 MNHEY, CDR2 SMNVEV (reference sequence). Trimming removed 1 base from V and 5 bases from J; junction bases left unmatched: 8. The CDR3 loop reads CASSLFPGQGLTGELFF. The CDR3 region has the DNA TGTGCCAGCAGTTTATTTCCGGGACAGGGTTTAACCGGGGAGCTGTTTTTT.

V is TRBV5-4 and J is TRBJ2-7; D is possibly TRBD2 (5 bases). V gave up 4 bases and J gave up 4 bases, with 15 bases separating them. In germline, CDR1 is SGHNT, CDR2 YYREEE (reference sequence). CDR3 size: 14 residues. The CDR3 region is CASSGQEAGYEQYF. In nucleotides, the CDR3 is TGTGCCAGCAGCGGCCAGGAGGCTGGGTACGAGCAGTACTTC.

V gene TRBV19 combines with J gene TRBJ2-5; 11 bases fit TRBD2. The CDR3 totals 16 residues. Germline V gives CDR1 LNHDA, CDR2 SQIVND (reference sequence). Trimming cost V 5 bases and J 5 bases; bases outside gene matches: 10. The CDR3 DNA reads TGTGCCAGTAGTCGCACCTTGACTAGCGGGATTGAGACCCAGTACTTC. Translation: CASSRTLTSGIETQYF. Drawing the rest from reference TRBV19 and TRBJ2-5, the complete variable domain is DGGITQSPKYLFRKEGQNVTLSCEQNLNHDAMYWYRQDPGQGLRLIYYSQIVNDFQKGDIAEGYSVSREKKESFPLTVTSAQKNPTAFYLCASSRTLTSGIETQYFGPGTRLLVL.

This sequence joins TRBV19 and TRBJ1-2; TRBD1 matches 9 bases. CDR1 is LNHDA and CDR2 is SQIVND in the germline V gene (reference sequence). Unmatched junction bases numbered 9, after V lost 5 bases and J lost 8 bases. The length of the CDR3 is 14 residues. Written as DNA, the CDR3 is TGTGCCAGTAGTGTCCGGGACAGGGTCGGCGGCTACACCTTC. Its protein product is CASSVRDRVGGYTF.

The chain carries TRBV28 and TRBJ1-4; the D is unclear. The CDR3 has 14 residues. The germline CDR1 and CDR2 sequences are MDHEN and SYDVKM. The V end was cut by 3 bases, the J end by 10 bases, with 15 bases between. The CDR3 region is CASSFSSRNGKLFF. In DNA form, the CDR3 reads TGTGCCAGCAGTTTCTCCTCCAGGAACGGAAAACTGTTTTTT.

This clone was detected only a few times. This chain uses TRBV7-2 with TRBJ1-6; D unclear. Germline V gives CDR1 SGHTA, CDR2 FQGNSA. The CDR3 loop spans 13 amino acids. Trimming pared 5 bases from V and 8 bases from J, leaving 10 bases between. The DNA of the CDR3 is TGTGCCAGCAGCCCCCGGGTCTATTCACCCCTCCACTTT. Protein product: CASSPRVYSPLHF.

The rearrangement uses TRBV2 and TRBJ2-1; the D is unclear. Germline V CDR1 and CDR2: SNHLY, FYNNEI. The CDR3 consists of 16 residues. Trimming left V 4 bases short and J 0 bases short, with 13 bases between. DNA of the CDR3: TGTGCCAGCAGTGTAAATCCGAGAAGCTCCTACAATGAGCAGTTCTTC. Translation: CASSVNPRSSYNEQFF.

The V gene is TRBV4-3, the J gene TRBJ2-5, with D perhaps TRBD1 (5 bases). The CDR3 extends over 16 amino acids. CDR1 is LGHNA and CDR2 is YSLEER in the germline V gene. Trimming removed 1 base from V and 2 bases from J, with 14 bases in between. This CDR3 reads CASSQAPAQEQETQYF. In nucleotides, the CDR3 is TGCGCCAGCAGCCAAGCCCCCGCACAGGAACAAGAGACCCAGTACTTC.